Presented here are 32 T cell receptor beta chains from one specimen sequenced in a study of response to subunit inactivated influenza vaccine. TCRdb re-called the RT-PCR reads with MiXCR, one entry per CDR3 protein. This sample has over 650,000 distinct CDR3 sequences, with less than 20% found just once. Specimen: PBMCs from blood, collected roughly 5 days after vaccination. The receptors originated from a man aged 50 to 60 who received an inactivated influenza vaccine.

The table lists this clonotype with many counts. The chain employs TRBV12-3 or TRBV12-4 and TRBJ2-2, with 7 bases fitting TRBD1. The length of the CDR3 is 13 residues. Trimming took 2 bases from V and 7 from J; bases not matched to a gene: 1. The CDR3 spells CASSLYRGGELFF. The CDR3 DNA is TGTGCCAGCAGTTTATACAGGGGCGGGGAGCTGTTTTTT.

This clonotype showed up just a few times. The CDR3 spells CSVPVVLEQFF. The CDR3 DNA reads TGCAGTGTACCCGTCGTTCTTGAGCAGTTCTTC. The gene calls are TRBV20-1 and TRBJ2-1; D is unresolved. CDR1 is DFQATT and CDR2 is SNEGSKA in the germline V gene (reference sequence). The CDR3 spans 11 residues. V lost 7 bases to trimming and J lost 9 bases, with 13 bases between them.

This clonotype was seen more than once but under ten times. The CDR3 protein is CSARSGTRTYNEQFF. The CDR3 DNA reads as TGCAGTGCTAGAAGCGGGACACGAACCTACAATGAGCAGTTCTTC. The V and J genes are TRBV20-1 and TRBJ2-1; possibly TRBD2 for D (7 bases). This CDR3 has 15 amino acids. Trimming stripped 2 bases from V and 2 bases from J, with 13 bases between. CDR1 and CDR2 (germline): DFQATT, SNEGSKA (reference sequence).

There are a few counts of this clonotype. The chain employs TRBV20-1 and TRBJ2-5; maybe TRBD2 (6 bases). The V and J ends lost 3 bases and 1 base respectively, with 18 bases between them. The CDR3 is 16 residues long. Germline V gene sequence: CDR1 DFQATT, CDR2 SNEGSKA (reference sequence). The CDR3 DNA reads TGCAGTGCTAGCCCCCGGCGGGGCTGGATCCAAGAGACCCAGTACTTC. It codes for CSASPRRGWIQETQYF.

The CDR3 DNA reads as TGTGCCAGCAGCTTAGTCGAGGGGGGTGAACGTAGAACCTACGAGCAGTACTTC. Its translation is CASSLVEGGERRTYEQYF. V usage is TRBV7-8 and J usage is TRBJ2-7; D might be TRBD1 or TRBD2, each matching 6 bases. Germline assignment: CDR1 SGHVS and CDR2 FQNEAQ. The V gene lost 1 base and the J gene lost 2 bases, with 21 bases spanning the gap. The CDR3 is 18 amino acids. The full variable domain, in which reference TRBV7-8 and TRBJ2-7 provide the parts outside the CDR3, is GAGVSQSPRYKVAKRGQDVALRCDPISGHVSLFWYQQALGQGPEFLTYFQNEAQLDKSGLPSDRFFAERPEGSVSTLKIQRTQQEDSAVYLCASSLVEGGERRTYEQYFGPGTRLTVT.

In the case of this clonotype: A junction end diverges from the germline sequence, so it may reflect a read error. V and J are TRBV5-1 and TRBJ2-3, with 8 bases aligning to TRBD1. The CDR3 is 16 amino acids. Germline CDR1 reads SGHRS; CDR2 reads YFSETQ. In nucleotides, the CDR3 is TGCGCCAGGAGCTTGGCCGGGACAGGTCGCACAGATACGCAGTATTTT. Its translation: CARSLAGTGRTDTQYF.

This chain links TRBV20-1 with TRBJ2-2, with 11 bases aligning to TRBD2. CDR1 DFQATT and CDR2 SNEGSKA come from the germline V gene (reference sequence). The CDR3 consists of 15 residues. V dropped 6 bases and J dropped 6; count of bases not matched to a gene: 9. As DNA, the CDR3 is TGCAGTGCCCGAGATAGCGGGAGGGCCCCCGGGGAGCTGTTTTTT. The encoded protein is CSARDSGRAPGELFF.

The chain combines TRBV7-2 with TRBJ2-7, with 8 bases aligning to TRBD1. V lost 8 bases and J lost 3; bases outside the gene matches: 12. The V gene's germline CDR1 is SGHTA and CDR2 FQGNSA. The CDR3 is made up of 15 amino acids. The CDR3 bases are TGTGCCAGCTCCCCGTGGGGAACAGGGGGCTACGAGCAGTACTTC. Its protein is CASSPWGTGGYEQYF. Combining the CDR3 with reference TRBV7-2 and TRBJ2-7 gives the whole variable domain GAGVSQSPSNKVTEKGKDVELRCDPISGHTALYWYRQSLGQGLEFLIYFQGNSAPDKSGLPSDRFSAERTGGSVSTLTIQRTQQEDSAVYLCASSPWGTGGYEQYFGPGTRLTVT.

The CDR3 region is CASSSRLDRSPNYGYTF. CDR3 sequence (DNA): TGTGCCAGCAGCTCCCGATTGGACAGGAGTCCTAACTATGGCTACACCTTC. The chain has TRBV7-9 and TRBJ1-2; 7 nucleotides align to TRBD1. Per the germline V gene, CDR1 is SEHNR and CDR2 is FQNEAQ (reference sequence). The CDR3 runs 17 residues. Trimming removed 4 bases from V and 0 bases from J; junction bases left unmatched: 11.

In its sample, this clonotype was seen a few times. The chain has TRBV29-1 and TRBJ2-7; D ambiguous. With 2 bases removed from V and 7 bases from J, the gap between germline ends came to 12 bases. CDR1 is SQVTM and CDR2 is ANQGSEA in the germline V gene. The CDR3 consists of 12 residues. CDR3 protein: CSVEKGSGEQYF. The CDR3, as DNA: TGCAGCGTTGAAAAGGGATCGGGTGAGCAGTACTTC.

The rearrangement links TRBV6-1 to TRBJ1-5; D might be TRBD1 (6 bases). The V end was cut by 7 bases, the J end by 3 bases, with 13 bases between. This CDR3 is built from 14 residues. In germline, CDR1 is MNHNS, CDR2 SASEGT. CDR3 region: CASNAQGNNQPQHF. DNA for the CDR3: TGTGCCAGCAACGCACAGGGAAACAATCAGCCCCAGCATTTT.

V usage is TRBV20-1 and J usage is TRBJ2-7; 9 bases match TRBD1. CDR1 and CDR2 (germline): DFQATT, SNEGSKA (reference sequence). Unmatched junction bases numbered 6, after V lost 3 bases and J lost 6 bases. The CDR3 extends over 13 amino acids. This CDR3 is CSARDRGGSEQYF. The CDR3 DNA reads as TGCAGTGCTAGGGACAGGGGAGGATCCGAGCAGTACTTC.

This clonotype was observed a few times. The chain is built from TRBV12-3 or TRBV12-4 and TRBJ2-1; 12 bases are shared with TRBD2. This CDR3 contains 16 residues. Losses at the gene ends were 2 bases for V and 9 bases for J; bases not matched to a gene: 8. In nucleotides, the CDR3 is TGTGCCAGCAGTTTAACTAGCGGGAGGTCATTGGGTGAGCAGTTCTTC. It translates to CASSLTSGRSLGEQFF.

The chain is built from TRBV5-1 and TRBJ2-3; TRBD1 matches 9 bases. This CDR3 is built from 15 residues. CDR1 is SGHRS, CDR2 YFSETQ, per germline. Unmatched junction bases numbered 6, after V lost 1 base and J lost 6 bases. The CDR3 is CASSLTQGASDTQYF. CDR3 in DNA: TGCGCCAGCAGCTTGACACAGGGGGCATCGGATACGCAGTATTTT.

The sample holds a few counts of this clonotype. The chain links TRBV20-1 to TRBJ2-3; TRBD2 is a possible D gene (5 bases). The V end was cut by 6 bases, the J end by 4 bases, with 14 bases between. CDR1 DFQATT and CDR2 SNEGSKA come from the germline V gene (reference sequence). CDR3 length equals 13 residues. CDR3 nucleotides: TGCAGTGCCAACCGAGGAGGCGCAGATACGCAGTATTTT. It specifies CSANRGGADTQYF.

The V call is TRBV28, the J call TRBJ2-7, with TRBD1 matching over 8 bases. From germline, CDR1 is MDHEN and CDR2 SYDVKM. J gave up 0 bases and V 7 bases, and 8 bases lay outside the gene matches. CDR3 length: 15 residues. CDR3 loop: CASKPPGTGSYEQYF. The CDR3 coding sequence is TGTGCCAGCAAACCCCCCGGGACAGGCTCCTACGAGCAGTACTTC.

This clonotype was detected only a few times. This CDR3 is CASIGIYQETQYF. DNA of the CDR3: TGTGCCAGCATTGGGATTTACCAAGAGACCCAGTACTTC. The gene calls are TRBV6-1 and TRBJ2-5; D ambiguous. The germline CDR1 and CDR2 sequences are MNHNS and SASEGT. V lost 7 bases and J 0 bases, leaving 9 bases between the germline ends. The CDR3 length is 13 residues.

This clonotype appeared many times. The chain has TRBV12-3 or TRBV12-4 and TRBJ2-4, with 7 nucleotides matching TRBD1. The CDR3 is made up of 17 amino acids. With V trimmed by 2 bases and J by 4 bases, 11 bases remained unmatched. The CDR3 protein is CASSLTPGTAVKNIQYF. The CDR3 coding sequence is TGTGCCAGCAGTTTAACACCCGGGACAGCTGTTAAAAACATTCAGTACTTC.

The chain links TRBV18 to TRBJ2-1; D is unclear. CDR3 length equals 14 residues. The V gene's germline CDR1 is KGHSH and CDR2 LQKENI. V lost 5 bases and J lost 4, with 12 bases in between. The DNA for the CDR3 is TGTGCCAGCTCATCGAACCAAGGGTACAATGAGCAGTTCTTC. Translated, it gives CASSSNQGYNEQFF.

As concerns this clonotype: One end of the junction does not line up with germline, which may come from a read error. The chain combines TRBV2 with TRBJ2-1; 16 positions agree with TRBD2. The CDR3 extends over 18 amino acids. The germline V gene encodes CDR1 SNHLY and CDR2 FYNNEI. CDR3: CACSPPGLAGGPLNEQFF. The DNA of the CDR3 is TGTGCCTGCAGTCCACCGGGACTAGCGGGGGGGCCCCTCAATGAGCAGTTCTTC.

This clonotype occurred a few times. J is TRBJ1-1 and V is TRBV4-1; tentatively, D is TRBD1 (6 bases). The CDR3 runs to 15 residues. V was trimmed by 2 bases and J by 2 bases, leaving 12 bases between them. The V gene's germline CDR1 is MGHRA and CDR2 YSYEKL. The CDR3 here is CASSQTGTSNTEAFF. The CDR3 nucleotides read TGCGCCAGCAGCCAAACCGGGACAAGTAACACTGAAGCTTTCTTT.

The J gene is TRBJ2-3, the V gene TRBV20-1, with D possibly matching TRBD2 (5 bases). The CDR3 contains 15 residues. Trimming shortened V by 0 bases and J by 5 bases, and 15 bases separated the two germline ends. CDR1 is DFQATT and CDR2 is SNEGSKA in the germline V gene (reference sequence). The CDR3 reads CSARDGSGPVDTQYF. The CDR3 bases are TGCAGTGCTAGAGATGGGAGCGGACCCGTAGATACGCAGTATTTT.

The V call is TRBV20-1, the J call TRBJ1-2; tentative D call: TRBD1 (6 bases). This CDR3 comprises 14 residues. Trimming left V 5 bases short and J 2 bases short, with 15 bases between. Germline V gene data show CDR1 as DFQATT and CDR2 as SNEGSKA (reference sequence). The CDR3 sequence is CSAATGSANYGYTF. The CDR3 coding sequence is TGCAGTGCTGCTACAGGGTCCGCCAACTATGGCTACACCTTC.

This clonotype was counted a few times. V gene TRBV6-1 combines with J gene TRBJ2-6, with D unclear. V was shortened by 8 bases and J by 4 bases, with 12 bases between the two germline ends. The CDR3 sequence is 14 residues long. Germline values: CDR1 MNHNS, CDR2 SASEGT. In DNA, the CDR3 is TGTGCCAGCCAGACTTTCATCGGGGCCAACGTCCTGACTTTC. Translating gives CASQTFIGANVLTF.

This clonotype was counted a few times. CDR3 sequence (DNA): TGTGCCAGCAGCCCGTACGGACTAAATTCACCCCTCCACTTT. Its translation is CASSPYGLNSPLHF. This chain connects TRBV6-1 to TRBJ1-6; D call uncertain. The ends were cut back, 6 bases at V and 7 bases at J, with 13 bases in the middle. Germline V gene sequence: CDR1 MNHNS, CDR2 SASEGT. This CDR3 is 14 amino acids long.

This clonotype came up a few times. Written as DNA, the CDR3 is TGTGCCAGCAGTTTATTAGGGTCGGGAGTTGAGCAGTTCTTC. Translated, it gives CASSLLGSGVEQFF. The chain carries TRBV28 and TRBJ2-1, with D maybe TRBD2 (6 bases). The germline V gene has CDR1 MDHEN and CDR2 SYDVKM. V shed 1 base and J shed 9 bases, with 13 bases lying between them. The CDR3 runs 14 residues.

Only a few counts were recorded for this clonotype. The rearrangement joins TRBV20-1 to TRBJ2-7, with 7 bases lining up with TRBD2. The CDR3 is 15 residues long. Trimming took 0 bases from V and 4 from J; bases not matched to a gene: 9. Germline V gene lookup returns CDR1 DFQATT and CDR2 SNEGSKA (reference sequence). The CDR3 is CSARDPIGTTYEQYF. In DNA form, the CDR3 reads TGCAGTGCTAGAGACCCGATTGGGACTACATACGAGCAGTACTTC.

The chain couples TRBV18 to TRBJ2-1; tentative D call: TRBD2 (5 bases). The CDR3 runs to 15 residues. The germline V and J ends were trimmed by 1 base and 0 bases, with 7 bases remaining between them. Germline V lookup: CDR1 KGHSH, CDR2 LQKENI. CDR3 bases: TGTGCCAGCTCACCACGAGGGCACTCCTACAATGAGCAGTTCTTC. As protein: CASSPRGHSYNEQFF.

The rearrangement links TRBV6-1 to TRBJ2-2; perhaps TRBD1 as D (5 bases). Germline-derived CDR1 and CDR2 are MNHNS and SASEGT. V was clipped by 7 bases and J by 7 bases, with 13 bases between them. This CDR3 contains 13 residues. The CDR3, as DNA: TGTGCCAGCATAGTAGGGGTGGACGGGGAGCTGTTTTTT. This sequence encodes CASIVGVDGELFF.

This clonotype was counted between two and nine times. V is TRBV20-1 and J is TRBJ2-1; 9 bases map to TRBD2. CDR1 DFQATT and CDR2 SNEGSKA come from the germline V gene (reference sequence). The ends lost 6 bases at V and 1 base at J; junction bases unmatched: 10. The CDR3 runs 16 residues. CDR3 nucleotides: TGCAGTGCCCTCCACCTTAGCGGGAGATCCTACAATGAGCAGTTCTTC. It encodes CSALHLSGRSYNEQFF.

The V call is TRBV5-1, the J call TRBJ2-3; 8 nucleotides agree with TRBD1. V shed 0 bases, J shed 3 bases, and the junction held 6 bases outside the gene matches. Germline V gene sequence: CDR1 SGHRS, CDR2 YFSETQ. The CDR3 is made up of 16 amino acids. The DNA of the CDR3 is TGCGCCAGCAGCTTGGCTACAGGGGGGCGTACAGATACGCAGTATTTT. Protein sequence: CASSLATGGRTDTQYF.

The CDR3 DNA follows: TGTGCCAGCAGCTTAGAAGGGAGTTCCATCGGGGCCAACGTCCTGACTTTC. Its protein is CASSLEGSSIGANVLTF. This rearrangement joins TRBV7-6 to TRBJ2-6, with D perhaps TRBD2 (5 bases). There are 17 residues in the CDR3. From germline, CDR1 is SGHVS and CDR2 FNYEAQ. V gave up 1 base and J gave up 4 bases, with 14 bases separating them.